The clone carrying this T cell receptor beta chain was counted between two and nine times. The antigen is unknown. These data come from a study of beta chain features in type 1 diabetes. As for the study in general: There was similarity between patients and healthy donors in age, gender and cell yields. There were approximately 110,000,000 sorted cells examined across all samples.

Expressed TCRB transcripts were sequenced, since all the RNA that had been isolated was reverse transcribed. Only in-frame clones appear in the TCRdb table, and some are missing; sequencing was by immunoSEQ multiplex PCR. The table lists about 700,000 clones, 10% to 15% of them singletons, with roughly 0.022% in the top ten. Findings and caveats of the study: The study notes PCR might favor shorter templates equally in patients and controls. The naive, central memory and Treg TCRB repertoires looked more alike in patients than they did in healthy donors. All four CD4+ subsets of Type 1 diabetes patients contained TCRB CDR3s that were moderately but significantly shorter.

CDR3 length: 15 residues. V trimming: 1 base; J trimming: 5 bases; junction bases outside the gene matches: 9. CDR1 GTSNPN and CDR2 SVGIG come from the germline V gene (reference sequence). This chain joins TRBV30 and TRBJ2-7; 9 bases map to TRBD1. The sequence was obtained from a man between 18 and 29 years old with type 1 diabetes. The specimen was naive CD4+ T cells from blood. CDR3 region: CAWSGSGQGGDEQYF. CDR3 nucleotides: TGTGCCTGGAGTGGATCGGGACAGGGAGGGGACGAGCAGTACTTC.